The count of the clone carrying this T cell receptor beta chain is one. The sample is drawn from a study of blood T cell repertoires in COVID-19. Germline CDR1 and CDR2: SEHNR and FQNEAQ (reference sequence). The CDR3 runs to 17 residues. V lost 3 bases to trimming and J lost 4 bases, with 19 bases between them. Sequenced by immunoSEQ multiplex PCR; TCRdb stores in-frame clones only, minus some. There are about 100,000 clones in the sample; around 90% occur only once, and under 5.5% lies in the top ten. The sequencing sample was made of peripheral blood. The rearrangement uses TRBV7-9 and TRBJ1-5, with D possibly being TRBD1 (5 bases). This receptor was taken from a human donor in a cohort sampled during active COVID-19. The CDR3 reads CASSLDTREPRNQPQHF. The CDR3 DNA follows: TGTGCCAGCAGCTTGGATACCAGGGAACCCCGGAATCAGCCCCAGCATTTT.